This T cell receptor (beta chain) was sequenced during a study of shared clonotypes between healthy human individuals. Measured with immunoSEQ multiplex PCR; TCRdb has only the in-frame clones, and not every one. The data contain roughly 1,800,000 clones, approximately 95% of them singletons. CD45RO-negative, CCR7-selected cells formed the naive CD8 fraction, which excluded terminally differentiated effector memory CD45RA+ cells. In this sample, this clone turned up once. The sample contains more than one DNA sequence encoding this CDR3. The receptor's source is a man younger than 35 in good health. The sequencing sample was made of naive CD8+ T cells sorted from blood.

The CDR3 DNA reads TGTGCCAGTAGTTACAGGGGGAACACTGAAGCTTTCTTT. Protein: CASSYRGNTEAFF. The chain is built from TRBV19 and TRBJ1-1, with 7 nucleotides matching TRBD1. J lost 1 base, V lost 5 bases, and 1 base had no gene match. Germline V gene lookup returns CDR1 LNHDA and CDR2 SQIVND (reference sequence). This CDR3 is built from 13 residues.